These 17 T cell receptor beta chains came from one sample sequenced in a study of cytomegalovirus exposure and HLA in healthy donors. Both 60 Vbeta primers and 13 Jbeta primers went into the PCR. The protocol was immunoSEQ multiplex PCR, while the TCRdb copy is restricted to in-frame clones and leaves out a portion. This sample yields approximately 110,000 clones, of which 50% to 70% are seen a single time; 3.8% belongs to the top ten. The sample consisted of PBMCs. The receptors come from a man aged 25-45 years in good health and CMV-seropositive.

The DNA for the CDR3 is TGCGCCAGCAGCCAAATAGGGGGGAACACTGAAGCTTTCTTT. It encodes CASSQIGGNTEAFF. The V gene is TRBV4-1, the J gene TRBJ1-1, with a tentative D call TRBD1 (6 bases). V was pared by 2 bases and J by 1 base, with 8 bases between. CDR1 and CDR2 from the germline V gene are MGHRA and YSYEKL. The CDR3 contains 14 residues.

This chain connects TRBV7-3 to TRBJ2-3, with D perhaps TRBD2 (6 bases). The CDR3 loop spans 14 amino acids. Trimming shortened V by 5 bases and J by 11 bases, and 20 bases separated the two germline ends. Germline-derived CDR1 and CDR2 are SGHTA and FQGTGA. CDR3 loop: CASSRTSGDLEQYF. The DNA for the CDR3 is TGTGCCAGCAGCCGAACGTCGGGGGACCTGGAGCAGTATTTT.

The genes are TRBV6-6 and TRBJ2-7, with D possibly TRBD1 on 5 matching bases. V was trimmed by 2 bases and J by 7 bases, leaving 15 bases between them. Germline V gene sequence: CDR1 MNHNY, CDR2 SVGAGI (reference sequence). The CDR3 length is 14 residues. The CDR3 sequence is CASSYQTGLGEQYF. CDR3 nucleotides: TGTGCCAGCAGTTACCAAACAGGCCTTGGGGAGCAGTACTTC.

The V gene is TRBV19, the J gene TRBJ1-1; D remains ambiguous. The V gene's germline CDR1 is LNHDA and CDR2 SQIVND (reference sequence). V was pared by 6 bases and J by 1 base, with 12 bases between. The CDR3 sequence is 14 residues long. For the CDR3, the DNA is TGTGCCAGTAGCCTCGGGGAGGGGAACACTGAAGCTTTCTTT. It specifies CASSLGEGNTEAFF.

V is TRBV4-3 and J is TRBJ2-7, with TRBD2 matching 9 bases. Trimming cost V 0 bases and J 1 base; bases outside gene matches: 4. The CDR3 loop spans 16 amino acids. Germline V gene data show CDR1 as LGHNA and CDR2 as YSLEER. The CDR3 DNA follows: TGCGCCAGCAGCCAAGATCCTAGCGGGGTATCCTACGAGCAGTACTTC. Amino acid sequence: CASSQDPSGVSYEQYF.

The V and J genes are TRBV7-6 and TRBJ2-7, with D possibly TRBD1 on 6 matching bases. The ends were cut back, 5 bases at V and 5 bases at J, with 19 bases in the middle. Germline assignment: CDR1 SGHVS and CDR2 FNYEAQ. The CDR3 runs to 15 residues. This chain's CDR3 is CASSLGQFRSDEQYF. In DNA form, the CDR3 reads TGTGCCAGCAGCCTAGGACAGTTTAGGTCTGACGAGCAGTACTTC.

As to this clone: This sample includes further DNA sequences coding for the same CDR3. CDR3 region: CASSQDRGYGYTF. CDR3 in DNA: TGTGCCAGCAGCCAAGATAGGGGGTATGGCTACACCTTC. The chain has TRBV14 and TRBJ1-2; TRBD1 might be the D (6 bases). This CDR3 has 13 amino acids. Per the germline V gene, CDR1 is SGHDN and CDR2 is FVKESK. V lost 0 bases to trimming and J lost 5 bases, with 7 bases between them.

The chain couples TRBV6-1 to TRBJ1-5, with TRBD1 identical over 9 bases. Trimming at V came to 6 bases and at J to 6 bases, leaving 6 bases not matched to a gene. The CDR3 runs 14 residues. Germline V lookup: CDR1 MNHNS, CDR2 SASEGT. DNA for the CDR3: TGTGCCAGCAGACAGGGACAGGGCACTCAGCCCCAGCATTTT. Its protein product is CASRQGQGTQPQHF.

This chain uses TRBV7-2 with TRBJ2-1, with D possibly matching TRBD2 (5 bases). This CDR3 is built from 13 residues. CDR1 is SGHTA and CDR2 is FQGNSA in the germline V gene. Trimming took 5 bases from V and 9 from J, leaving 14 bases between them. CDR3 nucleotides: TGTGCCAGCAGCGATACTAGGAGTTTTGAGCAGTTCTTC. It yields the protein CASSDTRSFEQFF.

This rearrangement joins TRBV6-5 to TRBJ2-7; 8 nucleotides line up with TRBD2. The CDR3 is 15 amino acids. Germline V gene data show CDR1 as MNHEY and CDR2 as SVGAGI. Germline trimming cut 2 bases from V and 5 bases from J; bases unmatched to any gene: 8. As DNA, the CDR3 is TGTGCCAGCAGTTACCGCGGGGGGCTGGGCGACGAGCAGTACTTC. It encodes CASSYRGGLGDEQYF.

The chain carries TRBV13 and TRBJ1-6, with a weak D call TRBD1 (6 bases). Germline assignment: CDR1 PRHDT and CDR2 FYEKMQ (reference sequence). V dropped 2 bases and J dropped 7 bases, with 12 bases sitting between them. The CDR3 is 15 amino acids. CDR3 DNA sequence: TGTGCCAGCAGCTTACCTGGGACAACCAATTCACCCCTCCACTTT. Protein: CASSLPGTTNSPLHF.

V is TRBV11-3 and J is TRBJ1-2; no clear D. This CDR3 contains 13 residues. CDR1 is SGHNT and CDR2 is YENEEA in the germline V gene. V was shortened by 2 bases and J by 5 bases, with 9 bases between the two germline ends. Written as DNA, the CDR3 is TGTGCCAGCAGCTTAACGGCGGGATATGGCTACACCTTC. It translates to CASSLTAGYGYTF. Combining the CDR3 with reference TRBV11-3 and TRBJ1-2 gives the whole variable domain EAGVVQSPRYKIIEKKQPVAFWCNPISGHNTLYWYLQNLGQGPELLIRYENEEAVDDSQLPKDRFSAERLKGVDSTLKIQPAELGDSAVYLCASSLTAGYGYTFGSGTRLTVV.

As concerns this clone: Other nucleotide sequences from this sample produce the same CDR3. The chain joins TRBV15 to TRBJ1-5; a weak D match, TRBD1 (5 bases). Trimming removed 0 bases from V and 1 base from J, with 13 bases in between. The CDR3 spans 17 residues. In germline, CDR1 is LNHNV, CDR2 YYDKDF (reference sequence). The CDR3 spells CATSRDWGGYSNQPQHF. Here the CDR3 DNA reads TGTGCCACCAGCAGAGATTGGGGGGGTTACAGCAATCAGCCCCAGCATTTT.

A few counts support this clone. The V call is TRBV6-5, the J call TRBJ2-1; 8 bases agree with TRBD2. CDR3 length: 15 residues. Germline lookup yields CDR1 MNHEY and CDR2 SVGAGI. J lost 4 bases, V lost 5 bases, and 7 bases had no gene match. CDR3 nucleotide sequence: TGTGCCAGCAGTCCGAACCCGGGGGGGTACAATGAGCAGTTCTTC. Translated, it gives CASSPNPGGYNEQFF.

This clone was found a few times. The chain has TRBV18 and TRBJ2-1; 8 bases map to TRBD2. Losses at the gene ends were 3 bases for V and 7 bases for J; bases not matched to a gene: 8. This CDR3 has 15 residues. Germline V lookup: CDR1 KGHSH, CDR2 LQKENI. The CDR3 sequence is CASSPSNSGDNEQFF. CDR3 nucleotide sequence: TGTGCCAGCTCACCTTCGAATAGCGGGGATAATGAGCAGTTCTTC. Variable domain in full (rest from reference TRBV18 and TRBJ2-1): NAGVMQNPRHLVRRRGQEARLRCSPMKGHSHVYWYRQLPEEGLKFMVYLQKENIIDESGMPKERFSAEFPKEGPSILRIQQVVRGDSAAYFCASSPSNSGDNEQFFGPGTRLTVL.

This chain uses TRBV19 with TRBJ1-5, with a possible D match to TRBD1 (6 bases). The CDR3 has 15 amino acids. V was pared by 6 bases and J by 3 bases, with 15 bases between. Germline CDR1 LNHDA, CDR2 SQIVND (reference sequence). CDR3 sequence reads: CASRPSQGNNQPQHF. CDR3 in DNA: TGTGCCAGTAGGCCGTCTCAGGGGAACAATCAGCCCCAGCATTTT.

The sample holds a few counts of this clone. The junction departs from the called germline gene at one end, perhaps through a read error. The chain has TRBV6-5 and TRBJ2-5; a possible D gene is TRBD1 (5 bases). There are 9 residues in the CDR3. In germline, CDR1 is MNHEY, CDR2 SVGAGI. The CDR3 coding sequence is TGTGCCAGCGGACAAGACCTTCACTTC. It codes for CASGQDLHF.